These 17 T cell receptor beta chains were all obtained from the same sample, sequenced in a study of long-term antiretroviral therapy in people with HIV. Sequencing relied on immunoSEQ assay v3.0, run at survey level. Sequencing was performed with immunoSEQ multiplex PCR; in TCRdb, only in-frame clones are kept and a portion is missing. This table holds about 18,000 clones, 80% to 90% found once. Sequencing used unsorted PBMCs, obtained 4.2 years after starting antiretroviral therapy. The receptors come from a middle-aged man with HIV.

The chain has TRBV2 and TRBJ2-2; the D call may be TRBD1 or TRBD2 (5 bases each). Germline V CDR1 and CDR2: SNHLY, FYNNEI. V lost 4 bases, J lost 3 bases, and 9 bases lay in between. This CDR3 is built from 14 residues. Here the CDR3 DNA reads TGTGCCAGCAGTGTTCAGGGAGACACCGGGGAGCTGTTTTTT. Translation: CASSVQGDTGELFF.

The chain links TRBV5-1 to TRBJ2-2; 8 bases are shared with TRBD1. The junction had 10 bases not matched to a gene; V was cut back by 3 bases and J by 0 bases. CDR1 SGHRS and CDR2 YFSETQ come from the germline V gene. The CDR3 is 18 residues long. Written as DNA, the CDR3 is TGCGCCAGCAGCTGGGCATTACCGGGACAGGCGAACACCGGGGAGCTGTTTTTT. Protein: CASSWALPGQANTGELFF.

The chain links TRBV4-1 to TRBJ1-5; D might be TRBD1 (5 bases). This CDR3 comprises 20 residues. Germline CDR1 and CDR2: MGHRA and YSYEKL. Trimming took off 1 base at V and 0 bases at J, with 22 bases between the two ends. CDR3 sequence: CASSQGPTWGKTYSNQPQHF. The CDR3 nucleotides are TGCGCCAGCAGCCAAGGTCCGACCTGGGGGAAAACTTATAGCAATCAGCCCCAGCATTTT.

The V and J genes are TRBV15 and TRBJ2-7, with TRBD2 matching 11 bases. The V and J ends lost 4 bases and 2 bases, in that order; junction bases with no gene match: 4. The CDR3 is 15 amino acids. Germline V gene lookup returns CDR1 LNHNV and CDR2 YYDKDF (reference sequence). CDR3: CATSKTSGATYEQYF. DNA of the CDR3: TGTGCCACCAGCAAGACTAGCGGGGCGACCTACGAGCAGTACTTC.

The chain joins TRBV7-8 to TRBJ2-7, with 7 bases aligning to TRBD2. Trimming took 2 bases from V and 1 from J; bases not matched to a gene: 2. The CDR3 loop spans 14 amino acids. The germline V gene encodes CDR1 SGHVS and CDR2 FQNEAQ. The CDR3 is CASSLTSASYEQYF. The DNA for the CDR3 is TGTGCCAGCAGCTTAACTAGCGCATCCTACGAGCAGTACTTC.

This chain uses TRBV4-1 with TRBJ1-2; D perhaps matches TRBD1 (6 bases). Germline lookup yields CDR1 MGHRA and CDR2 YSYEKL. This CDR3 contains 13 residues. V was clipped by 1 base and J by 7 bases, with 10 bases between them. The DNA for the CDR3 is TGCGCCAGCAGCCAAGTAGCCAGGGGTGGCTACACCTTC. Translating gives CASSQVARGGYTF.

The table lists this clone with a count of one. The chain combines TRBV9 with TRBJ2-3; D gene ambiguous. CDR1 and CDR2 from the germline V gene are SGDLS and YYNGEE. Trimming left V 0 bases short and J 4 bases short, with 6 bases between. The CDR3 extends over 13 amino acids. CDR3 residues: CASSVAVSDTQYF. In DNA form, the CDR3 reads TGTGCCAGCAGCGTAGCAGTATCAGATACGCAGTATTTT.

CDR3 nucleotides: TGTGCCAGCAGCGTAGCTACAGGGGGCACTGAGCAGTTCTTC. Residues: CASSVATGGTEQFF. This chain uses TRBV9 with TRBJ2-1; TRBD1 matches at 9 bases. This CDR3 has 14 amino acids. Trimming cost V 0 bases and J 9 bases; bases outside gene matches: 4. In germline, CDR1 is SGDLS, CDR2 YYNGEE.

This clone was detected a few times. Written as DNA, the CDR3 is TGCGCCAGCAGTGAGTCGAAGACTTTGGCCTACGAGCAGTACTTC. Amino acid sequence: CASSESKTLAYEQYF. This chain connects TRBV10-1 to TRBJ2-7, with D uncertain. CDR3 size: 15 residues. Germline V CDR1 and CDR2: WNHNN, SYGVQD (reference sequence). The V end lost 0 bases, the J end lost 2 bases, and 11 bases lay between the germline ends.

The chain uses TRBV10-3 and TRBJ2-2; D ambiguous. Germline V gives CDR1 ENHRY, CDR2 SYGVKD. The ends were cut back, 6 bases at V and 5 bases at J, with 19 bases in the middle. This CDR3 comprises 16 residues. CDR3 region: CAIRPTAGDKTGELFF. The CDR3 nucleotides read TGTGCCATCAGACCTACAGCTGGGGATAAGACCGGGGAGCTGTTTTTT.

The chain couples TRBV11-3 to TRBJ2-2; TRBD1 might be the D (5 bases). CDR1 SGHNT and CDR2 YENEEA come from the germline V gene. The CDR3 totals 20 residues. V shed 2 bases and J shed 2 bases, with 24 bases lying between them. The CDR3 is CASSLNLAWTGGANTGELFF. CDR3 nucleotide sequence: TGTGCCAGCAGCTTAAACCTGGCCTGGACGGGTGGGGCTAACACCGGGGAGCTGTTTTTT.

V usage is TRBV6-5 and J usage is TRBJ2-7; D not certain. Germline assignment: CDR1 MNHEY and CDR2 SVGAGI. V shed 5 bases and J shed 3 bases, with 11 bases lying between them. This CDR3 has 13 residues. The CDR3 loop is CASSPRRGYEQYF. The CDR3 DNA reads TGTGCCAGCAGTCCCCGACGAGGCTACGAGCAGTACTTC.

CDR3 nucleotides: TGTGCCAGCAGCTTGGGACTAGCGGGGGACGAGCAGTACTTC. Translated, it gives CASSLGLAGDEQYF. V and J are TRBV5-4 and TRBJ2-7; TRBD2 aligns across 12 bases. The germline V gene encodes CDR1 SGHNT and CDR2 YYREEE (reference sequence). V trimming: 0 bases; J trimming: 5 bases; junction bases outside the gene matches: 0. CDR3 length: 14 amino acids.

The gene calls are TRBV27 and TRBJ2-3; tentatively, D is TRBD1 (5 bases). Germline CDR1 MNHEY, CDR2 SMNVEV (reference sequence). The CDR3 loop spans 17 amino acids. V was pared by 5 bases and J by 0 bases, with 18 bases between. The CDR3 sequence: CASSPYFDSPSTDTQYF. The CDR3 region has the DNA TGTGCCAGCAGTCCCTATTTCGACAGTCCCAGCACAGATACGCAGTATTTT.

This chain connects TRBV10-3 to TRBJ1-2; D uncertain. With 6 bases removed from V and 4 bases from J, the gap between germline ends came to 15 bases. The CDR3 covers 14 residues. Germline V gene lookup returns CDR1 ENHRY and CDR2 SYGVKD. CDR3 in DNA: TGTGCCATCAGAGATGTCGGCGGGCTCTATGGCTACACCTTC. Amino acid sequence: CAIRDVGGLYGYTF.

The V and J genes are TRBV6-6 and TRBJ1-1; 7 positions agree with TRBD1. CDR1 is MNHNY, CDR2 SVGAGI, per germline (reference sequence). This CDR3 is 14 amino acids long. V dropped 5 bases and J dropped 3; count of bases not matched to a gene: 6. CDR3 nucleotides: TGTGCCAGCAGTCCGACAGGGAGGGACACTGAAGCTTTCTTT. This sequence encodes CASSPTGRDTEAFF.

The table lists this clone with a count of one. This chain connects TRBV30 to TRBJ2-3, with no clear D. V was trimmed by 3 bases and J by 4 bases, leaving 8 bases between them. The CDR3 loop spans 12 amino acids. Germline V lookup: CDR1 GTSNPN, CDR2 SVGIG (reference sequence). Written as DNA, the CDR3 is TGTGCCTGGAGCGCATGGGCAGATACGCAGTATTTT. Translated: CAWSAWADTQYF.